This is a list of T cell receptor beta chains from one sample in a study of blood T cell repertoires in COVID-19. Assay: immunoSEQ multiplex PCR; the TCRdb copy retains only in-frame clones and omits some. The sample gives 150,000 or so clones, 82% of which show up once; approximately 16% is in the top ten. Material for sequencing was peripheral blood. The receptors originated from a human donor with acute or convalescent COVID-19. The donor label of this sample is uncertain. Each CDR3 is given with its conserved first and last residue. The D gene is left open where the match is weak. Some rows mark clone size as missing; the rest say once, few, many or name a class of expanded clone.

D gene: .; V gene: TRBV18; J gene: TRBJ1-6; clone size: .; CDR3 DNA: TGTGCCAGCTCACACGACAGAAATTCACCCCTCCACTTT; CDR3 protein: CASSHDRNSPLHF
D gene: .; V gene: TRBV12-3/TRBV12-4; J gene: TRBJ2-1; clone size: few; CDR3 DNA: TGTGCCAGCGAACAGCCTTCCTACAATGAGCAGTTCTTC; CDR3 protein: CASEQPSYNEQFF
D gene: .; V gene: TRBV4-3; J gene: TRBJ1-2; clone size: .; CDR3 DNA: TGCGCCAGCAGCCAAGACGGGCAGGGTGCCTATGGCTACACCTTC; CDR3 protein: CASSQDGQGAYGYTF
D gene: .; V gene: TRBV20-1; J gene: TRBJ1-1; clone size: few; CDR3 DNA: TGCAGTGCTAGTCGACAGTGGAACACTGAAGCTTTCTTT; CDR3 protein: CSASRQWNTEAFF
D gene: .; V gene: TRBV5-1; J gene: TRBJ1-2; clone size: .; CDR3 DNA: TGCGCCAGCAGCTCCGAACCCCCCGGACGGGGAATTAACTATGGCTACACCTTC; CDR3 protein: CASSSEPPGRGINYGYTF
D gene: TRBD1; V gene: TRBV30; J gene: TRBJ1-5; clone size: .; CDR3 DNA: TGTGCCTGGAGCCTCAGGGGGGAACAGCCCCAGCATTTT; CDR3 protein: CAWSLRGEQPQHF
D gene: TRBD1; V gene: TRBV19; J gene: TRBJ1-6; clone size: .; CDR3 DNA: TGTGCCAGTAGTATACGACAGGGATGGAGAAGCGATTCACCCCTCCACTTT; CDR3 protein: CASSIRQGWRSDSPLHF
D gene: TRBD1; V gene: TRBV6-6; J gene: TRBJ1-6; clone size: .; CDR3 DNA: TGTGCCAGCAGTTTGGGACAGGGCGGTAATTCACCCCTCCACTTT; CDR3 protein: CASSLGQGGNSPLHF
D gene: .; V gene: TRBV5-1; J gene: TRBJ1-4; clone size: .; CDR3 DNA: TGCGCCAGCAGCTTAAGAGGGCCCGACTTGAATGAAAAACTGTTTTTT; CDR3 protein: CASSLRGPDLNEKLFF
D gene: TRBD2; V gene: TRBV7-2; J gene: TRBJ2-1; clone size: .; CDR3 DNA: TGTGCCAGCAGCTTAGTCTCGGCTAGCGGGGGACTCTACAATGAGCAGTTCTTC; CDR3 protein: CASSLVSASGGLYNEQFF
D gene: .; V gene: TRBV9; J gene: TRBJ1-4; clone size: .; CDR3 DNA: TGTGCCAGCCGGCGGGGCCCTAATGAAAAACTGTTTTTT; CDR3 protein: CASRRGPNEKLFF